This entry lists 21 T cell receptor beta chains sequenced from one sample in a study of blood T cell repertoires in COVID-19. Clones were read by immunoSEQ multiplex PCR, and TCRdb kept only the in-frame ones, dropping some. This table has some 99,000 clones, roughly nine tenths appearing once. Sample: peripheral blood. Receptors were obtained from a man in his 70s with acute or convalescent COVID-19.

The DNA of the CDR3 is TGTGCCAGCAGTTCTAACACCGGGGAGCTGTTTTTT. Translation gives CASSSNTGELFF. The chain uses TRBV27 and TRBJ2-2, with unresolved D. V was trimmed by 4 bases and J by 2 bases, leaving 2 bases between them. The CDR3 covers 12 residues. Germline values: CDR1 MNHEY, CDR2 SMNVEV (reference sequence).

On this clone: The identical CDR3 is also encoded by other nucleotide sequences in the sample. This sequence joins TRBV5-1 and TRBJ2-5, with D tentatively TRBD1 (6 bases). With 0 bases removed from V and 5 bases from J, the gap between germline ends came to 14 bases. The CDR3 totals 15 residues. Germline V lookup: CDR1 SGHRS, CDR2 YFSETQ. For the CDR3, the DNA is TGCGCCAGCAGCTTGGGACAGGCGGCGTGGGAGACCCAGTACTTC. Translation gives CASSLGQAAWETQYF.

The gene calls are TRBV28 and TRBJ1-2; TRBD1 agrees at 10 bases. V dropped 7 bases and J dropped 5; count of bases not matched to a gene: 13. From germline, CDR1 is MDHEN and CDR2 SYDVKM. The CDR3 loop spans 16 amino acids. The DNA of the CDR3 is TGTGCCAGCACTTCCCCGCTGGACAGGGGGAGGTATGGCTACACCTTC. Translated: CASTSPLDRGRYGYTF.

This chain links TRBV25-1 with TRBJ1-2; D gene unclear. With 4 bases removed from V and 7 bases from J, the gap between germline ends came to 10 bases. The germline V gene has CDR1 MGHDK and CDR2 SYGVNS. This CDR3 region has 12 residues. CDR3 in amino acids: CASSGKLSGYTF. The CDR3 DNA reads as TGTGCCAGCAGTGGAAAATTGAGTGGCTACACCTTC.

The genes are TRBV9 and TRBJ1-3; the D gene is possibly TRBD1 (5 bases). The CDR3 totals 14 residues. V lost 0 bases and J lost 8, with 12 bases in between. CDR1 and CDR2 from the germline V gene are SGDLS and YYNGEE. The CDR3 bases are TGTGCCAGCAGCGTAGGGGTAGGGGAAGACACCATATATTTT. It yields the protein CASSVGVGEDTIYF.

Here the CDR3 DNA reads TGTGCCAGCATTGCTAGCGGGGGCCGCTCCTACGAGCAGTACTTC. Encoded protein: CASIASGGRSYEQYF. This rearrangement joins TRBV28 to TRBJ2-7; the match to TRBD2 covers 10 bases. Trimming removed 7 bases from V and 0 bases from J; junction bases left unmatched: 6. CDR3 length: 15 residues. Germline V gives CDR1 MDHEN, CDR2 SYDVKM.

This chain links TRBV5-1 with TRBJ2-3; D may be TRBD1 (6 bases). V was clipped by 4 bases and J by 6 bases, with 24 bases between them. Germline V CDR1 and CDR2: SGHRS, YFSETQ. The CDR3 consists of 17 residues. The CDR3 here is CASSQTDRPRGEDTQYF. CDR3 DNA sequence: TGCGCCAGCAGCCAAACTGACAGGCCCCGAGGGGAGGATACGCAGTATTTT.

The chain has TRBV18 and TRBJ2-3, with 8 bases matching TRBD1. CDR3 length equals 17 residues. With V trimmed by 2 bases and J by 1 base, 8 bases remained unmatched. Germline CDR1 and CDR2: KGHSH and LQKENI. This CDR3 reads CASSPSQTGAGTDTQYF. Here the CDR3 DNA reads TGTGCCAGCTCACCAAGCCAGACAGGGGCAGGCACAGATACGCAGTATTTT.

The chain uses TRBV21-1 and TRBJ1-2; the D call TRBD1 from the table was never checked on the DNA. TRBV21-1 is a known pseudogene. This CDR3 comprises 13 residues. In nucleotides, the CDR3 is TGTGCCAGCAGGACAGGGGATGACTATGGCTACACCTTC. Protein sequence: CASRTGDDYGYTF.

The CDR3 coding sequence is TGTGCCAGCAGTAATGACAGGCTCAATCAGCCCCAGCATTTT. It is translated as CASSNDRLNQPQHF. The J gene is TRBJ1-5, the V gene TRBV28, with D possibly being TRBD1 (6 bases). From germline, CDR1 is MDHEN and CDR2 SYDVKM. The CDR3 totals 14 residues. Trimming removed 5 bases from V and 3 bases from J, with 11 bases in between.

The V call is TRBV6-1, the J call TRBJ1-6, with TRBD1 identical over 9 bases. CDR3 length: 16 amino acids. Germline V gene data show CDR1 as MNHNS and CDR2 as SASEGT. The V gene end was trimmed by 3 bases and the J gene end by 10 bases; junction bases not matched to a gene: 10. CDR3 protein: CASSEPGQGSRSPLHF. Written as DNA, the CDR3 is TGTGCCAGCAGTGAGCCGGGACAGGGATCGCGGTCACCCCTCCACTTT.

The genes are TRBV7-6 and TRBJ2-1, with a tentative D call TRBD2 (5 bases). There are 13 residues in the CDR3. Per germline, CDR1 SGHVS and CDR2 FNYEAQ. V was shortened by 4 bases and J by 6 bases, with 10 bases between the two germline ends. DNA for the CDR3: TGTGCCAGCAGCTCCGCCCGGGGCAATGAGCAGTTCTTC. Protein: CASSSARGNEQFF.

This clone was observed a single time. V and J are TRBV28 and TRBJ1-5; D possibly corresponds to TRBD1 (5 bases). CDR3 length equals 15 residues. CDR1 is MDHEN, CDR2 SYDVKM, per germline. Trimming took off 7 bases at V and 2 bases at J, with 15 bases between the two ends. The CDR3 DNA follows: TGTGCCAGCAACCTCCTGCGGGGGGGCAATCAGCCCCAGCATTTT. It is translated as CASNLLRGGNQPQHF.

The V call is TRBV10-3, the J call TRBJ2-2, with 11 positions matching TRBD2. Germline V gives CDR1 ENHRY, CDR2 SYGVKD. The V gene end was trimmed by 0 bases and the J gene end by 9 bases; junction bases not matched to a gene: 12. This CDR3 region has 18 residues. CDR3 residues: CAISESPVAGGPGRELFF. CDR3 nucleotides: TGTGCCATCAGTGAGTCCCCCGTAGCGGGGGGGCCCGGCCGGGAGCTGTTTTTT.

The chain employs TRBV15 and TRBJ2-3; 9 nucleotides line up with TRBD2. V lost 1 base to trimming and J lost 2 bases; unmatched junction nucleotides: 7. The CDR3 length is 17 residues. The germline CDR1 and CDR2 sequences are LNHNV and YYDKDF (reference sequence). CDR3 DNA sequence: TGTGCCACCAGCAGAGTGGCTAGCGGGGCCACCACAGATACGCAGTATTTT. Protein: CATSRVASGATTDTQYF.

The V and J genes are TRBV6-5 and TRBJ1-1; D uncertain. Trimming removed 0 bases from V and 4 bases from J, with 15 bases in between. The CDR3 loop spans 16 amino acids. The germline gives CDR1 MNHEY, CDR2 SVGAGI. CDR3 protein: CASSYSAGGRSTEAFF. Here the CDR3 DNA reads TGTGCCAGCAGTTACTCGGCAGGAGGTAGGAGCACTGAAGCTTTCTTT.

This chain links TRBV7-9 with TRBJ2-1; 12 bases align to TRBD1. The V and J ends lost 4 bases and 8 bases, in that order; junction bases with no gene match: 12. Germline V gene lookup returns CDR1 SEHNR and CDR2 FQNEAQ (reference sequence). The length of the CDR3 is 17 residues. The CDR3 nucleotides are TGTGCCAGCAGCTACCTTCTCCGGGACAGGGGGCCGGATGAGCAGTTCTTC. It specifies CASSYLLRDRGPDEQFF.

V and J are TRBV6-5 and TRBJ2-2; 8 nucleotides agree with TRBD1. This CDR3 spans 15 amino acids. V lost 7 bases and J lost 2; bases outside the gene matches: 6. Germline CDR1 reads MNHEY; CDR2 reads SVGAGI. The DNA for the CDR3 is TGTGCCAGCACGTCAGGGGGCGCCAACACCGGGGAGCTGTTTTTT. Translating it yields CASTSGGANTGELFF.

This chain joins TRBV19 and TRBJ2-7; tentatively, D is TRBD1 (6 bases). Germline CDR1 is LNHDA and CDR2 is SQIVND (reference sequence). The CDR3 covers 13 residues. Deletions cut 9 bases from V and 2 bases from J, with 14 bases between. CDR3 protein: CASKDSATYEQYF. DNA for the CDR3: TGTGCCAGCAAGGACAGCGCGACCTACGAGCAGTACTTC.

This rearrangement joins TRBV5-1 to TRBJ1-6; D is ambiguous. The CDR3 is made up of 13 amino acids. Germline CDR1 and CDR2: SGHRS and YFSETQ. Deletions cut 5 bases from V and 5 bases from J, with 8 bases between. CDR3 region: CASRAGNNSPLHF. In DNA form, the CDR3 reads TGCGCCAGCAGAGCCGGGAATAATTCACCCCTCCACTTT.

V and J are TRBV12-3 or TRBV12-4 and TRBJ2-3; 8 bases map to TRBD1. Trimming took 3 bases from V and 4 from J; bases not matched to a gene: 0. This CDR3 has 13 residues. Written as DNA, the CDR3 is TGTGCCAGCAGTTTGGGACAGGCAGATACGCAGTATTTT. Translating gives CASSLGQADTQYF.